This T cell receptor (beta chain) was sequenced during a study of naive CD8 T cells in extremely preterm neonates. The CDR3 is 15 amino acids. The germline V gene encodes CDR1 SGDLS and CDR2 YYNGEE. V gave up 2 bases and J gave up 5 bases; unmatched junction bases: 10. Data came from immunoSEQ multiplex PCR; TCRdb stores just in-frame clones and leaves some out. Here the sample spans several thousand clones, just under 98% being singletons. The chain combines TRBV9 with TRBJ2-7, with TRBD2 identical over 7 bases. The source is a human donor in good health. The sequenced sample was naive CD8+ T cells from blood. CDR3 nucleotides: TGTGCCAGCAGCGTTCGTGGGAGGGCTGGGGACGAGCAGTACTTC. Its translation: CASSVRGRAGDEQYF.